The clone carrying this T cell receptor beta chain counts as medium-sized by frequency. This sample is part of a study of T cell clusters in autoimmune cytopenias. Some 38,000 genome equivalents of blood DNA were amplified for TRB. Germline V gene lookup returns CDR1 SGHTA and CDR2 FQGNSA. CDR3 length: 16 residues. TRB rearrangements were amplified by touch-down multiplex PCR with mixed TRB-A/B primers. Reprocessing the multiplex PCR reads, TCRdb reports a single entry for every CDR3 protein and omits DNA. The sample table includes 10,000 to 11,000 distinct CDR3 sequences. In addition, the sample was reused for a study of T cell repertoires in aging, cancer and after chemotherapy.

This chain connects TRBV7-2 to TRBJ2-3; TCRdb outputs TRBD2, but without DNA this stays unchecked. This receptor was obtained from a human donor in good health. Input material: peripheral blood. CDR3 residues: CASSPPTAAGTDTQYF.